This T cell receptor (beta chain) was sequenced for a study of T cells after somatic rescue of genetic block (dated by TCRdb to 2018 to 2020). Regarding the study in general: The study assessed how robust, over the long term, a T-cell system was when the system had developed through somatic rescue of a genetic block in T-cell development.

Receptors were amplified or captured by the immunoSEQ multiplex PCR assay. TCRdb took over this immuneACCESS table, retaining in-frame rearrangements with V and J assigned. Such tables are incomplete; in checked studies, under half of the missing clones stem from an unresolved V gene, and the remainder is unexplained. The sample includes approximately 10,000 clones, with roughly 70% observed a single time. The ten top clones hold about 22% of the sample. On this clone itself: Its specific antigen is unknown. Base quality data are lacking; no much larger clone is found one base away.

The source is a boy aged 10-17 years. Sequencing was carried out using peripheral blood mononuclear cells (PBMCs).

In nucleotide form, the sequence is TGTGCCAGCAGCCATTACCTTGGGGGAGGCAATGAGCAGTTCTTC. It translates to CASSHYLGGGNEQFF. Recombination connected TRBV6-6 to TRBJ2-1, with TRBD2 as a weak D call on 6 bases. CDR3 length: 15 amino acids, cysteine to phenylalanine. Only the CDR3 region is kept as DNA, spanning 45 bases read in frame from base 1. V and J are truncated by 6 bases and 6 bases respectively, leaving an intervening sequence of 18 bases. Sequences MNHNY (CDR1) and SVGAGI (CDR2) are obtained from the germline V gene (reference sequence).